The text below deals with one T cell receptor (beta chain). This CDR3 region has 14 residues. CDR1 is MNHNS and CDR2 is SASEGT in the germline V gene. V lost 8 bases and J lost 7, with 17 bases in between. This entry comes from a study of T cell changes during pregnancy in multiple sclerosis. Sequencing was performed with immunoSEQ multiplex PCR; in TCRdb, only in-frame clones are kept and a portion is missing. The data contain about 120,000 clones, about 93% of them singletons. This rearrangement joins TRBV6-1 to TRBJ1-4; no definite D call. The clonotype originates from a female donor with multiple sclerosis, enrolled in a pregnancy study. This material consisted of peripheral blood, taken before pregnancy. Here the CDR3 reads CASAFRGEVEKLFF. CDR3 nucleotides: TGTGCCAGCGCATTCCGGGGTGAGGTTGAAAAACTGTTTTTT.